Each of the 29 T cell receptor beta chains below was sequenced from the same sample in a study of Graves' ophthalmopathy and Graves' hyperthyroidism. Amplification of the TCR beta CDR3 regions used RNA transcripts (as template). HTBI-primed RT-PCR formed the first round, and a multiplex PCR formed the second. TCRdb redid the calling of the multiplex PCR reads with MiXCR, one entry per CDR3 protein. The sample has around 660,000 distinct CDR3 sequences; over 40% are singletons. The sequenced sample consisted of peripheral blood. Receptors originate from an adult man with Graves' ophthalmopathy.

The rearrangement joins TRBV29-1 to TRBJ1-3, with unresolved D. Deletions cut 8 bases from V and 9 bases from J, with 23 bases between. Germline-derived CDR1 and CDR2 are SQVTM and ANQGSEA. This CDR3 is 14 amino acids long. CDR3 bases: TGCAGCAGTTCCGGCGTCGTCTCGGGATGCACCATATATTTT. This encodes CSSSGVVSGCTIYF.

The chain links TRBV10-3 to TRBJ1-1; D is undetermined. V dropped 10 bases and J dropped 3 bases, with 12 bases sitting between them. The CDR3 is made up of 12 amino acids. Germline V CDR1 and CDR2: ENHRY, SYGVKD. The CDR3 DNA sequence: TGTGCCAGTGGGTCGGACTACACTGAAGCTTTCTTT. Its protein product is CASGSDYTEAFF.

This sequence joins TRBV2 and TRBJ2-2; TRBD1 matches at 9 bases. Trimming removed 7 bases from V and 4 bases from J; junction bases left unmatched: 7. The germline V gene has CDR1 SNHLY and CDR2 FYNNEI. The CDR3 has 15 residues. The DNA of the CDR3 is TGTGCCAGCAATCTTGGACAGGGGACCACCGGGGAGCTGTTTTTT. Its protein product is CASNLGQGTTGELFF.

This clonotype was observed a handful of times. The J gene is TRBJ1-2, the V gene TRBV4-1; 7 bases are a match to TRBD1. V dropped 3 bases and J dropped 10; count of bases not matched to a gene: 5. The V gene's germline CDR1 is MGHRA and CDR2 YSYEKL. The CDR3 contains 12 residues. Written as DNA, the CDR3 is TGCGCCAGCAGCCACCCGACAGGGAACTACACCTTC. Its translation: CASSHPTGNYTF.

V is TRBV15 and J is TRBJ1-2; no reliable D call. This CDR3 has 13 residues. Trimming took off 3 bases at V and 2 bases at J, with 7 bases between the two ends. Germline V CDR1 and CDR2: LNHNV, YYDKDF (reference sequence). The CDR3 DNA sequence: TGTGCCACCAGCAGCTTACAAAACTATGGCTACACCTTC. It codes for CATSSLQNYGYTF.

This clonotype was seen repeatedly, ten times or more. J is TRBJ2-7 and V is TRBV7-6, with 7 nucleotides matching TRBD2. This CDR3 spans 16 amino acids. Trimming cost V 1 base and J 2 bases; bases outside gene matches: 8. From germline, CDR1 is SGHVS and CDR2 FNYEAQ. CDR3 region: CASSLVPGGGTYEQYF. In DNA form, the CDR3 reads TGTGCCAGCAGCTTAGTACCCGGCGGGGGTACCTACGAGCAGTACTTC. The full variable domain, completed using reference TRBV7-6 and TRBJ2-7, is GAGVSQSPRYKVTKRGQDVALRCDPISGHVSLYWYRQALGQGPEFLTYFNYEAQQDKSGLPNDRFSAERPEGSISTLTIQRTEQRDSAMYRCASSLVPGGGTYEQYFGPGTRLTVT.

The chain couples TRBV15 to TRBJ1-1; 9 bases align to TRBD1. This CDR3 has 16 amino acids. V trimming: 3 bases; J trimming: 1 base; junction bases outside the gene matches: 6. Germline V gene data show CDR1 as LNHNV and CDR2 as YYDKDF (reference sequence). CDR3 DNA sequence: TGTGCCACCAGCAGCCAGGGACAGGGTACGAACACTGAAGCTTTCTTT. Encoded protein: CATSSQGQGTNTEAFF.

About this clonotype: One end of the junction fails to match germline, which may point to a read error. The CDR3 DNA sequence: TGTGCCAGCAGTTGGTCAGCCCCAACAAATAATCAGCCCCAGCATTTT. Its translation: CASSWSAPTNNQPQHF. The chain combines TRBV10-3 with TRBJ1-5, with D unclear. The CDR3 has 16 residues. Germline V gives CDR1 ENHRY, CDR2 SYGVKD.

The CDR3 region has the DNA TGTGCCAGCAGTTTATTTGGGACAGGGGGCTCCAACTATGGCTACACCTTC. It yields the protein CASSLFGTGGSNYGYTF. The V and J genes are TRBV25-1 and TRBJ1-2; 12 nucleotides line up with TRBD1. The CDR3 length is 17 residues. V shed 5 bases, J shed 2 bases, and the junction held 9 bases outside the gene matches. The germline gives CDR1 MGHDK, CDR2 SYGVNS.

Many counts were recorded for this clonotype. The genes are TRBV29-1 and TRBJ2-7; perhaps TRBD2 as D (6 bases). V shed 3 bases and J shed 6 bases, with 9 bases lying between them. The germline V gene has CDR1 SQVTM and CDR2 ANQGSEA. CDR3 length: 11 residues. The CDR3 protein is CSVDMGGEQYF. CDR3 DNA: TGCAGCGTTGATATGGGGGGCGAGCAGTACTTC.

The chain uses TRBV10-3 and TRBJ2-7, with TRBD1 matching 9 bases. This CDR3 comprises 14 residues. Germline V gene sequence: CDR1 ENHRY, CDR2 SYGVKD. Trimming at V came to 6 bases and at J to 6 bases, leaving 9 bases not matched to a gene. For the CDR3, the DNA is TGTGCCATCAGGCCCGACAGGGGGTCTGGCGAGCAGTACTTC. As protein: CAIRPDRGSGEQYF.

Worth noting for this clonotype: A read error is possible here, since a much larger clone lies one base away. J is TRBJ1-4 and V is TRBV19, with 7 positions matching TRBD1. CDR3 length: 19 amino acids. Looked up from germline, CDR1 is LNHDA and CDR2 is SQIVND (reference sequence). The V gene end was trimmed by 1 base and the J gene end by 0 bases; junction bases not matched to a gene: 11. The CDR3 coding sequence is TGTGCCAGTAGTATAGCGAACCCGGGACAGCCTGCAACTAATGAAAAACTGTTTTTT. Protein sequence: CASSIANPGQPATNEKLFF.

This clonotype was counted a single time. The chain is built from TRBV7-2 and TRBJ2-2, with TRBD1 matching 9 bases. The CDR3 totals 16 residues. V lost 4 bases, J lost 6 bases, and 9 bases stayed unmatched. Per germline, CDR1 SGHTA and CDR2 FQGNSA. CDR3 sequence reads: CASSSGTGFFPGELFF. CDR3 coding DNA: TGTGCCAGCAGCTCCGGGACAGGGTTTTTCCCCGGGGAGCTGTTTTTT.

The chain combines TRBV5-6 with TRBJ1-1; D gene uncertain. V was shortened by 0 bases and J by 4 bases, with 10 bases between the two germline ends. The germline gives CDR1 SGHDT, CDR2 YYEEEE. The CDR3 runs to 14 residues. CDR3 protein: CASSLVGMSTEAFF. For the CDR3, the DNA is TGTGCCAGCAGCTTGGTTGGGATGAGCACTGAAGCTTTCTTT. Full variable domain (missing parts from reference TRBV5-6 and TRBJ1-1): DAGVTQSPTHLIKTRGQQVTLRCSPKSGHDTVSWYQQALGQGPQFIFQYYEEEERQRGNFPDRFSGHQFPNYSSELNVNALLLGDSALYLCASSLVGMSTEAFFGQGTRLTVV.

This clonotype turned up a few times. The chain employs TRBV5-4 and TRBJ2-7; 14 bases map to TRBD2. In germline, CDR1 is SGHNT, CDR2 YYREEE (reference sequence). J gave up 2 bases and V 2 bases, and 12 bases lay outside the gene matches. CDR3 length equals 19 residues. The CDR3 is CASSFQLETSGGAPYEQYF. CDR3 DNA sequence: TGTGCCAGCAGCTTCCAACTTGAGACTAGCGGGGGGGCCCCCTACGAGCAGTACTTC.

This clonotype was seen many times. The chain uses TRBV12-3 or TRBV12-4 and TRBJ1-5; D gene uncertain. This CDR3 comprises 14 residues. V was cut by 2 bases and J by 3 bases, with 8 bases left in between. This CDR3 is CASSLQEINQPQHF. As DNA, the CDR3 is TGTGCCAGCAGTTTACAGGAAATCAATCAGCCCCAGCATTTT.

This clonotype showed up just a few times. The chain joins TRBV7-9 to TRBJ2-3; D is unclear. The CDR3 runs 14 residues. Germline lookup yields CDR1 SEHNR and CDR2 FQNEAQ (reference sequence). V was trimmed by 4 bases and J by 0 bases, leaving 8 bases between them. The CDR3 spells CASSYTYSTDTQYF. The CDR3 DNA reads TGTGCCAGCAGCTACACGTACAGCACAGATACGCAGTATTTT.

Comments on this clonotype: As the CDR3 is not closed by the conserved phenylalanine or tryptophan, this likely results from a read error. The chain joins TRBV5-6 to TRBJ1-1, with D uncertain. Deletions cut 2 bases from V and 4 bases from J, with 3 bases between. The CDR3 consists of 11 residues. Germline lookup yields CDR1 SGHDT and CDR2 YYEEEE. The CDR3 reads CASSFGTEAFS. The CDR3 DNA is TGTGCCAGCAGCTTTGGCACTGAAGCTTTCTCT.

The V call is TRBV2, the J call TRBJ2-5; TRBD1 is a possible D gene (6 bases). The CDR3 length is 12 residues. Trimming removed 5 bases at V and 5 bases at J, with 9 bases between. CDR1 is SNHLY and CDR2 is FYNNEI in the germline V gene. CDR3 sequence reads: CASSRTAETQYF. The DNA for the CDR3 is TGTGCCAGCAGTCGGACAGCCGAGACCCAGTACTTC.

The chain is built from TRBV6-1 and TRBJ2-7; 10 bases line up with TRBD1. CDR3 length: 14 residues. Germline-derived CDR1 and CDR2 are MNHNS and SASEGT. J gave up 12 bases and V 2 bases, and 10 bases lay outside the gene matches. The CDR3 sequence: CASSETGTGATPYF. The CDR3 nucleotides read TGTGCCAGCAGTGAAACAGGGACAGGGGCAACGCCGTACTTC.

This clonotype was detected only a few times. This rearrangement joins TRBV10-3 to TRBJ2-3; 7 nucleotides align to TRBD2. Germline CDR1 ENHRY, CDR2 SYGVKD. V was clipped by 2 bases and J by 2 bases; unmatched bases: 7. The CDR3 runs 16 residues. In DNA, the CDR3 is TGTGCCATCAGTGAGAGGGCTAGCGGAGTCACAGATACGCAGTATTTT. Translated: CAISERASGVTDTQYF.

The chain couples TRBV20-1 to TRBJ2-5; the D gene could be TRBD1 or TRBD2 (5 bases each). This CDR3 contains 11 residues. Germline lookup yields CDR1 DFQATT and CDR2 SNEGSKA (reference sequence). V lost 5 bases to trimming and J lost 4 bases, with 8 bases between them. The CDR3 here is CSAWGRETQYF. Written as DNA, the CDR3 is TGCAGTGCTTGGGGACGAGAGACCCAGTACTTC.

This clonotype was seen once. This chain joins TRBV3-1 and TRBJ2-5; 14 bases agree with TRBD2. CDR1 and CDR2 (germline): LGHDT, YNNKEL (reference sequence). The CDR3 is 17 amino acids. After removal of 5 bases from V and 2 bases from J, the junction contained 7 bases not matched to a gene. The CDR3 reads CASSSGGLAGAQETQYF. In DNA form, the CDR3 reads TGTGCCAGCAGCTCAGGGGGACTAGCGGGAGCACAAGAGACCCAGTACTTC.

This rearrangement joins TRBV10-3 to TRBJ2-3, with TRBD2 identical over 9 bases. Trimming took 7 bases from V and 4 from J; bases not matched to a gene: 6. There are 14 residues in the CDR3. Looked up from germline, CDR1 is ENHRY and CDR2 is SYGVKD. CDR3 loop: CAIKSGTSPDTQYF. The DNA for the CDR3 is TGTGCCATCAAGTCCGGGACTAGCCCAGATACGCAGTATTTT.

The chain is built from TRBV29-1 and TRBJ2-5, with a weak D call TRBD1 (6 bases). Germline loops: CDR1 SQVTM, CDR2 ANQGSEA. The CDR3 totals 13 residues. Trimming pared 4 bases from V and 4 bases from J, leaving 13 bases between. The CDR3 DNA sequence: TGCAGCGTTGGTTGGGGGCTTGGAGAGACCCAGTACTTC. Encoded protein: CSVGWGLGETQYF.

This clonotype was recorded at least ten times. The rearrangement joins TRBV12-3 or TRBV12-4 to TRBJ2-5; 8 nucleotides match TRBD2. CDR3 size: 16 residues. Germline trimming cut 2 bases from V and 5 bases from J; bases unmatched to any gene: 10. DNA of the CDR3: TGTGCCAGCAGTTTATTGGGCGGGAGGCTCGGTGAGACCCAGTACTTC. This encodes CASSLLGGRLGETQYF.

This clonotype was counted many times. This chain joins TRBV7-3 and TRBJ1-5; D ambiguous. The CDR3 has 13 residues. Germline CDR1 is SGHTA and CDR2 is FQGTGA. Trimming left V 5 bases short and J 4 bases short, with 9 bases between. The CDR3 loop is CASSRPVNQPQHF. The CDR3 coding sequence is TGTGCCAGCAGCCGTCCGGTGAATCAGCCCCAGCATTTT.

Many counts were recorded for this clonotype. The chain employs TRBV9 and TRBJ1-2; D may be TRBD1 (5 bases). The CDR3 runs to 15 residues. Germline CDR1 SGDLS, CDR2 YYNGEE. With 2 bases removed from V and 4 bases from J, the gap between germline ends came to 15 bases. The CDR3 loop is CASSVTGHRGYGYTF. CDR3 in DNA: TGTGCCAGCAGCGTTACAGGCCACCGCGGCTATGGCTACACCTTC.

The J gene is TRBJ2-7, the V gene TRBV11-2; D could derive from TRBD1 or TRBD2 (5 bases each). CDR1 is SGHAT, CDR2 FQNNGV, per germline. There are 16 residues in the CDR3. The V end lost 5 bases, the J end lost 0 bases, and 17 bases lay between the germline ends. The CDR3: CASSRTTGALSYEQYF. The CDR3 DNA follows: TGTGCCAGCAGCCGAACCACCGGGGCGCTCTCCTACGAGCAGTACTTC.